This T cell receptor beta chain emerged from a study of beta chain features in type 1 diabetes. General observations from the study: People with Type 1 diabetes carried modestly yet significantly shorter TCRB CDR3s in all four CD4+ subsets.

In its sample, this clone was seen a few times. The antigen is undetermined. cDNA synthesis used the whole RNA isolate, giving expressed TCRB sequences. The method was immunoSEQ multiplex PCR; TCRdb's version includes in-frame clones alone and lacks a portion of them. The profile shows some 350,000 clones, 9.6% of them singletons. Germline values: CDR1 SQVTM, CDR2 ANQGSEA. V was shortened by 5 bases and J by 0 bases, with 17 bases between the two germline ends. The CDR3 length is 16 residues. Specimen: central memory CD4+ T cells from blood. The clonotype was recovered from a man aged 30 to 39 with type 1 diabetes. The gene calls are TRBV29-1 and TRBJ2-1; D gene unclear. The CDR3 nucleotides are TGCAGCGTTCGGTTTGTAGGACCGAGCTCCTACAATGAGCAGTTCTTC. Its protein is CSVRFVGPSSYNEQFF.